Listed below are T cell receptor beta chains from one sample, sequenced in a study of T-cell reconstitution after alpha-beta-depleted transplantation in children. TCRdb redid the calling of the PCR reads with MiXCR, one entry per CDR3 protein. The table has 200,000 to 300,000 distinct CDR3 sequences, 12% seen once. Sequenced material: PBMCs from the stem cell graft donor, taken from the stem cell graft. The receptors were sampled from a human donor who donated a stem cell graft to a child with acute lymphoblastic leukemia. CDR3s include the opening cysteine and the closing phenylalanine or tryptophan. Each record gives: D gene, CDR3 length, clone size, J gene, V gene, CDR3 protein, CDR3 DNA. D genes are given only for firm matches. Some rows have no size entry. The others give once, few or many, or a class for an expanded clone.

d_call: .; cdr3_length: 13; clone_size: many; j_call: TRBJ1-1; v_call: TRBV5-1; cdr3_aa: CASSFGGNTEAFF; cdr3_nt: TGTGCCAGCAGCTTCGGAGGGAACACTGAAGCTTTCTTT
d_call: .; cdr3_length: 14; clone_size: many; j_call: TRBJ2-1; v_call: TRBV20-1; cdr3_aa: CSAAPGPWGNEQFF; cdr3_nt: TGCAGTGCCGCCCCGGGACCTTGGGGCAATGAGCAGTTCTTC
d_call: .; cdr3_length: 15; clone_size: many; j_call: TRBJ2-1; v_call: TRBV29-1; cdr3_aa: CSAETKWSSYNEQFF; cdr3_nt: TGCAGCGCCGAAACTAAGTGGAGCTCCTACAATGAGCAGTTCTTC
d_call: .; cdr3_length: 14; clone_size: .; j_call: TRBJ2-5; v_call: TRBV29-1; cdr3_aa: CSAGGTWDQETQYF; cdr3_nt: TGCAGCGCCGGCGGGACTTGGGACCAAGAGACCCAGTACTTC
d_call: .; cdr3_length: 18; clone_size: .; j_call: TRBJ2-7; v_call: TRBV6-2/TRBV6-3; cdr3_aa: CASSPPRGAARSPYEQYF; cdr3_nt: TGTGCCAGCAGCCCCCCGAGAGGAGCGGCTAGAAGCCCCTACGAGCAGTACTTC
d_call: .; cdr3_length: 12; clone_size: many; j_call: TRBJ1-1; v_call: TRBV5-1; cdr3_aa: CASRQTNTEAFF; cdr3_nt: TGCGCCAGCAGACAGACGAACACTGAAGCTTTCTTT
d_call: TRBD2; cdr3_length: 16; clone_size: many; j_call: TRBJ2-7; v_call: TRBV9; cdr3_aa: CASSPRLAGGPWEQYF; cdr3_nt: TGTGCCAGCAGCCCCCGACTAGCGGGAGGGCCGTGGGAGCAGTACTTC
d_call: .; cdr3_length: 13; clone_size: many; j_call: TRBJ1-1; v_call: TRBV7-8; cdr3_aa: CASSLDTNTEAFF; cdr3_nt: TGTGCCAGCAGCCTGGACACAAACACTGAAGCTTTCTTT
d_call: .; cdr3_length: 16; clone_size: .; j_call: TRBJ2-1; v_call: TRBV7-3; cdr3_aa: CASSLRGGLSNNEQFF; cdr3_nt: TGTGCCAGCAGCTTAAGGGGCGGCCTTTCCAACAATGAGCAGTTCTTC
d_call: TRBD1; cdr3_length: 13; clone_size: once; j_call: TRBJ1-2; v_call: TRBV12-3/TRBV12-4; cdr3_aa: CASRESGTDGYTF; cdr3_nt: TGTGCCAGCAGGGAATCTGGGACAGACGGCTACACCTTC
d_call: .; cdr3_length: 14; clone_size: many; j_call: TRBJ2-2; v_call: TRBV11-2; cdr3_aa: CASSLVGGTGELFF; cdr3_nt: TGTGCCAGCAGCTTAGTTGGCGGCACCGGGGAGCTGTTTTTT
d_call: TRBD2; cdr3_length: 14; clone_size: .; j_call: TRBJ2-1; v_call: TRBV5-1; cdr3_aa: CASSALPGGGDQFF; cdr3_nt: TGCGCCAGCAGCGCACTTCCTGGTGGGGGGGACCAGTTCTTC
d_call: TRBD1; cdr3_length: 15; clone_size: many; j_call: TRBJ1-2; v_call: TRBV10-3; cdr3_aa: CAISGGQGANYGYTF; cdr3_nt: TGTGCCATCAGTGGCGGACAGGGAGCCAACTATGGCTACACCTTC
d_call: TRBD1; cdr3_length: 16; clone_size: many; j_call: TRBJ2-7; v_call: TRBV5-1; cdr3_aa: CASSRGTGGAVHEQYF; cdr3_nt: TGCGCCAGCAGCAGAGGGACAGGGGGCGCGGTCCACGAGCAGTACTTC
d_call: .; cdr3_length: 13; clone_size: many; j_call: TRBJ2-5; v_call: TRBV12-3/TRBV12-4; cdr3_aa: CASSLAPGQTQYF; cdr3_nt: TGTGCCAGCAGTTTAGCGCCGGGCCAGACCCAGTACTTC
d_call: TRBD2; cdr3_length: 17; clone_size: many; j_call: TRBJ2-7; v_call: TRBV20-1; cdr3_aa: CSASSGTSGRMSYEQYF; cdr3_nt: TGCAGTGCTTCCTCCGGGACTAGCGGGAGGATGTCCTACGAGCAGTACTTC
d_call: .; cdr3_length: 14; clone_size: many; j_call: TRBJ1-1; v_call: TRBV20-1; cdr3_aa: CSLSQGLRNTEAFF; cdr3_nt: TGCAGCTTATCGCAAGGACTGAGGAACACTGAAGCTTTCTTT
d_call: .; cdr3_length: 14; clone_size: many; j_call: TRBJ2-3; v_call: TRBV11-2; cdr3_aa: CASSPPREADTQYF; cdr3_nt: TGTGCCAGCAGCCCCCCCCGCGAAGCAGATACGCAGTATTTT
d_call: TRBD2; cdr3_length: 18; clone_size: many; j_call: TRBJ2-4; v_call: TRBV5-1; cdr3_aa: CASSLGGTTSQKGNIQYF; cdr3_nt: TGCGCCAGCAGCTTGGGCGGGACTACCTCTCAGAAGGGAAACATTCAGTACTTC
d_call: .; cdr3_length: 14; clone_size: many; j_call: TRBJ1-2; v_call: TRBV4-3; cdr3_aa: CASSQDTGPYGYTF; cdr3_nt: TGCGCCAGCAGCCAAGATACGGGGCCCTATGGCTACACCTTC
d_call: .; cdr3_length: 14; clone_size: many; j_call: TRBJ1-1; v_call: TRBV11-2; cdr3_aa: CASSFGSLNTEAFF; cdr3_nt: TGTGCCAGCAGCTTCGGGAGTTTGAACACTGAAGCTTTCTTT
d_call: .; cdr3_length: 16; clone_size: many; j_call: TRBJ1-6; v_call: TRBV5-6; cdr3_aa: CASSLGEGVSDSPLHF; cdr3_nt: TGTGCCAGCAGCTTGGGGGAGGGGGTGTCTGATTCACCCCTCCACTTT
d_call: .; cdr3_length: 17; clone_size: many; j_call: TRBJ2-7; v_call: TRBV7-2; cdr3_aa: CASSSYLLARVSYEQYF; cdr3_nt: TGTGCCAGCAGTTCTTACCTGTTGGCCAGGGTCTCTTACGAGCAGTACTTC
d_call: TRBD2; cdr3_length: 16; clone_size: many; j_call: TRBJ2-2; v_call: TRBV9; cdr3_aa: CASSVRTSGNTGELFF; cdr3_nt: TGTGCCAGCAGCGTACGGACTAGCGGGAACACCGGGGAGCTGTTTTTT
d_call: TRBD2; cdr3_length: 16; clone_size: few; j_call: TRBJ2-2; v_call: TRBV24-1; cdr3_aa: CATSDGGRALTGELFF; cdr3_nt: TGTGCCACCAGTGATGGCGGGAGGGCCCTCACCGGGGAGCTGTTTTTT
d_call: .; cdr3_length: 14; clone_size: many; j_call: TRBJ1-6; v_call: TRBV6-1; cdr3_aa: CASSEATLNSPLHF; cdr3_nt: TGTGCCAGCAGTGAAGCTACACTTAATTCACCCCTCCACTTT
d_call: .; cdr3_length: 16; clone_size: many; j_call: TRBJ2-1; v_call: TRBV25-1; cdr3_aa: CASSEIPGPPHNEQFF; cdr3_nt: TGTGCCAGCAGTGAGATACCGGGACCCCCCCACAATGAGCAGTTCTTC
d_call: .; cdr3_length: 11; clone_size: many; j_call: TRBJ2-7; v_call: TRBV20-1; cdr3_aa: CTIKTAYEQYF; cdr3_nt: TGCACTATCAAGACAGCCTACGAGCAGTACTTC
d_call: .; cdr3_length: 15; clone_size: many; j_call: TRBJ2-3; v_call: TRBV5-1; cdr3_aa: CASSLRDPPTDTQYF; cdr3_nt: TGCGCCAGCAGCTTGAGGGATCCCCCCACAGATACGCAGTATTTT
d_call: TRBD2; cdr3_length: 18; clone_size: many; j_call: TRBJ2-6; v_call: TRBV20-1; cdr3_aa: CSAYKEGGTRSGANVLTF; cdr3_nt: TGCAGTGCGTACAAAGAGGGAGGGACGAGGAGTGGGGCCAACGTCCTGACTTTC
d_call: .; cdr3_length: 16; clone_size: many; j_call: TRBJ1-5; v_call: TRBV5-8; cdr3_aa: CASSPESGSFNQPQHF; cdr3_nt: TGTGCCAGCAGCCCAGAGTCCGGGTCGTTCAATCAGCCCCAGCATTTT
d_call: .; cdr3_length: 14; clone_size: many; j_call: TRBJ1-1; v_call: TRBV6-5; cdr3_aa: CASSYESQRGGAFF; cdr3_nt: TGTGCCAGCAGTTACGAGAGTCAGCGGGGAGGAGCTTTCTTT
d_call: .; cdr3_length: 9; clone_size: .; j_call: TRBJ2-5; v_call: TRBV20-1; cdr3_aa: CSARGVQYF; cdr3_nt: TGCAGTGCTAGGGGTGTCCAGTACTTC
d_call: .; cdr3_length: 15; clone_size: many; j_call: TRBJ2-5; v_call: TRBV7-9; cdr3_aa: CASSLAGMKQETQYF; cdr3_nt: TGTGCCAGCAGCTTAGCGGGTATGAAGCAAGAGACCCAGTACTTC
d_call: .; cdr3_length: 17; clone_size: many; j_call: TRBJ2-6; v_call: TRBV20-1; cdr3_aa: CSARDQGSSSGANVLTF; cdr3_nt: TGCAGTGCTAGAGATCAGGGGTCGAGCTCTGGGGCCAACGTCCTGACTTTC